This TCR beta chain comes out of a study of T cell responses to AZD1222 COVID-19 vaccine. Clones were read by immunoSEQ multiplex PCR, and TCRdb kept only the in-frame ones, dropping some. The profile shows 200,000 or so clones, 94% of them singletons. Study results and caveats: AZD1222 recipients seropositive at baseline numbered only six. Spike-specific TCR breadth and depth went up after people got two AZD1222 doses. It should be noted that donors were predominantly white British and more often female, and clonal diversity was possibly underestimated.

As for this clone: Its cognate antigen is unknown.

The specimen was peripheral blood, collected on day 0 of AZD1222 vaccination. The sequence came from an adult in good health.

CDR3 in amino acids: CASSLGAGLAYEQYF. The CDR3 DNA is TGTGCCAGCAGCTTAGGAGCGGGTCTCGCCTACGAGCAGTACTTC. J is TRBJ2-7 and V is TRBV7-3, with D perhaps TRBD2 (6 bases). The CDR3 covers 15 residues. Trimming shortened V by 2 bases and J by 2 bases, and 13 bases separated the two germline ends. The germline V gene encodes CDR1 SGHTA and CDR2 FQGTGA.